Presented here are 12 T cell receptor beta chains from one specimen sequenced in a study of T-cell reconstitution after alpha-beta-depleted transplantation in children. TCRbeta library construction was performed incorporating unique molecular identifiers. TCRdb processed the PCR reads anew with MiXCR; each CDR3 protein has one entry. Here the sample spans around 87,000 distinct CDR3 sequences, roughly 8.3% being singletons. Specimen: PBMCs from the stem cell graft donor, collected from the stem cell graft. These receptors came from a human donor who donated a stem cell graft to a child with congenital amegakaryocytic thrombocytopenia.

The sample holds many counts of this clonotype. The chain has TRBV4-3 and TRBJ1-3; no definite D call. CDR3 length: 15 residues. Germline V gene data show CDR1 as LGHNA and CDR2 as YSLEER. Trimming cost V 4 bases and J 2 bases, with 12 bases left between them. CDR3 DNA sequence: TGCGCCAGCAGCCGTCTCAGCGCGCCTGGAAACACCATATATTTT. It yields the protein CASSRLSAPGNTIYF.

This clonotype occurred many times. This sequence joins TRBV4-2 and TRBJ2-5; the match to TRBD2 covers 11 bases. Germline CDR1 reads LGHNA; CDR2 reads YNFKEQ. The CDR3 covers 21 residues. Trimming at V came to 1 base and at J to 2 bases, leaving 18 bases not matched to a gene. The CDR3 DNA is TGTGCCAGCAGCCAAGTGTGGTCCCCCTCGACTAGCGGGATAAGACAAGAGACCCAGTACTTC. Its translation: CASSQVWSPSTSGIRQETQYF.

This clonotype was counted at least ten times. The chain combines TRBV3-1 with TRBJ2-2, with a weak D call TRBD1 (5 bases). This CDR3 has 14 amino acids. From germline, CDR1 is LGHDT and CDR2 YNNKEL (reference sequence). Trimming cost V 5 bases and J 6 bases, with 13 bases left between them. As DNA, the CDR3 is TGTGCCAGCAGCGATGTACAGGCAGCCGGGGAGCTGTTTTTT. This gives the protein CASSDVQAAGELFF.

This clonotype was seen many times. The chain uses TRBV20-1 and TRBJ1-2; TRBD1 matches 8 bases. The CDR3 spans 15 residues. Trimming removed 0 bases from V and 3 bases from J; junction bases left unmatched: 6. Germline values: CDR1 DFQATT, CDR2 SNEGSKA (reference sequence). DNA for the CDR3: TGCAGTGCTAGAGATGGGCAGGGGGCCCACTATGGCTACACCTTC. Encoded protein: CSARDGQGAHYGYTF.

This chain connects TRBV7-9 to TRBJ2-1; D is uncertain. The V and J ends lost 1 base and 15 bases respectively, with 13 bases between them. Germline V gene lookup returns CDR1 SEHNR and CDR2 FQNEAQ (reference sequence). The CDR3 has 12 residues. CDR3 DNA sequence: TGTGCCAGCAGCTTAGATACAGCCCAGAGGTTCTTC. Its protein product is CASSLDTAQRFF.

This clonotype was seen repeatedly, ten times or more. This chain connects TRBV7-9 to TRBJ2-5; the D gene is possibly TRBD1 (6 bases). Trimming pared 6 bases from V and 1 base from J, leaving 21 bases between. CDR1 and CDR2 from the germline V gene are SEHNR and FQNEAQ (reference sequence). There are 17 residues in the CDR3. For the CDR3, the DNA is TGTGCCAGCAGTTTGGTAGGACGACAGGTCCTCCAAGAGACCCAGTACTTC. Its protein is CASSLVGRQVLQETQYF.

Many counts were recorded for this clonotype. J is TRBJ1-5 and V is TRBV6-6, with a weak D call TRBD1 (6 bases). The CDR3 has 16 residues. V lost 7 bases, J lost 3 bases, and 19 bases lay in between. Germline loops: CDR1 MNHNY, CDR2 SVGAGI (reference sequence). The CDR3: CASTPRQVGINQPQHF. The CDR3 region has the DNA TGTGCCAGCACCCCTAGACAGGTCGGTATCAATCAGCCCCAGCATTTT.

This clonotype was picked up many times. The genes are TRBV20-1 and TRBJ2-6; 8 positions match TRBD2. This CDR3 has 16 residues. From germline, CDR1 is DFQATT and CDR2 SNEGSKA (reference sequence). V lost 3 bases to trimming and J lost 0 bases; unmatched junction nucleotides: 4. CDR3 in amino acids: CSASGGGSSGANVLTF. The CDR3 DNA is TGCAGTGCTAGCGGCGGGGGGAGCTCTGGGGCCAACGTCCTGACTTTC.

Many counts were recorded for this clonotype. This chain joins TRBV7-9 and TRBJ2-7; 8 positions agree with TRBD1. CDR1 SEHNR and CDR2 FQNEAQ come from the germline V gene (reference sequence). Trimming cost V 3 bases and J 5 bases; bases outside gene matches: 6. The CDR3 totals 14 residues. CDR3 sequence (DNA): TGTGCCAGCAGCTTCCCCAGGGGGCGGGACGAGCAGTACTTC. The encoded protein is CASSFPRGRDEQYF.

A note on this clonotype: At one boundary the junction diverges from the germline segment, which might be a read error. The chain couples TRBV20-1 to TRBJ1-2; D perhaps matches TRBD1 (6 bases). Germline CDR1 is DFQATT and CDR2 is SNEGSKA (reference sequence). The CDR3 has 11 residues. As DNA, the CDR3 is TGCAGTGCTCCGGACCAGGGGAAGGAACTATTC. Translation gives CSAPDQGKELF.

In this sample, this clonotype turned up many times. The J gene is TRBJ2-2, the V gene TRBV4-2; TRBD2 matches 7 bases. The CDR3 is 15 amino acids. Losses at the gene ends were 0 bases for V and 5 bases for J; bases not matched to a gene: 3. Germline V gene sequence: CDR1 LGHNA, CDR2 YNFKEQ. CDR3 coding DNA: TGTGCCAGCAGCCAAGACCTGGGGGGGACCGGGGAGCTGTTTTTT. Amino acid sequence: CASSQDLGGTGELFF.

This clonotype was detected ten times or more. This sequence joins TRBV12-3 or TRBV12-4 and TRBJ1-1; tentatively, D is TRBD1 (5 bases). This CDR3 contains 16 residues. V shed 6 bases and J shed 1 base, with 18 bases lying between them. For the CDR3, the DNA is TGTGCCAGCAGGCCGACCTCCGGGACTGGGAACACTGAAGCTTTCTTT. Protein sequence: CASRPTSGTGNTEAFF.